This entry is about one T cell receptor beta chain. Antigen unknown. The sample belongs to a study of a mutant IDH1 vaccine in newly diagnosed glioma. About the study: At weeks 1, 3, 5, 7, 11, 15, 19 and 23, patients received a vaccination, eight in all. Earlier treatment was radiotherapy, temozolomide, or both, with most getting both.

Profiled with immunoSEQ multiplex PCR; TCRdb holds only in-frame clones, not every one. This sample has roughly 25,000 clones, with roughly 78% found just once. The germline V gene has CDR1 MNHNS and CDR2 SASEGT. This CDR3 has 16 amino acids. Trimming shortened V by 3 bases and J by 0 bases, and 12 bases separated the two germline ends. Indicated time point: week 11, during vaccination. It was 300 ug of mutant IDH1 20-mer peptide that made up each vaccine dose, given with topical imiquimod. Study outcomes and limitations: A vaccine-induced immune response developed in roughly 93% of the patients.

The receptor's source is a man between 35 and 55 years old with glioma. Source: PBMCs, taken from a glioma patient whose treatment included an IDH1 peptide vaccine. The chain employs TRBV6-1 and TRBJ1-3, with D uncertain. In nucleotides, the CDR3 is TGTGCCAGCAGTGAGTCCGGGGTGAGCTCTGGAAACACCATATATTTT. This encodes CASSESGVSSGNTIYF.